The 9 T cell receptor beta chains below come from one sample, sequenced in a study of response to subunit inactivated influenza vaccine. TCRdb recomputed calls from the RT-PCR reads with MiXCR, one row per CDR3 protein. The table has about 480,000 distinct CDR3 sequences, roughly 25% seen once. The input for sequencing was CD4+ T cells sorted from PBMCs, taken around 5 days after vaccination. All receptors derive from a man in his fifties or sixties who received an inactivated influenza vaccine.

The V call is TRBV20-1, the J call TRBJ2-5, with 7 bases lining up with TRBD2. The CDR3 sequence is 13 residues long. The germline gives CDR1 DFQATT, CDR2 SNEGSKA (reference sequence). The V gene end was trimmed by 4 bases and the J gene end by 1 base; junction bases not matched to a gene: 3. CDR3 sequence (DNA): TGCAGTGCTACTAGCGGCACCCAAGAGACCCAGTACTTC. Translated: CSATSGTQETQYF.

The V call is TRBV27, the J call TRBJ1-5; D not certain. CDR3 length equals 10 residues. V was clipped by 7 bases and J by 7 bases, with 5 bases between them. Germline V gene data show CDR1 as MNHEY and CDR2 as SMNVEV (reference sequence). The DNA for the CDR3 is TGTGCCAGCATTCCACAGCCCCAGCATTTT. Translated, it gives CASIPQPQHF.

For the CDR3, the DNA is TGTGCCAGCAGTTTATGGGCAGGGGCCGCTAACTATGGCTACACCTTC. Protein: CASSLWAGAANYGYTF. The genes are TRBV28 and TRBJ1-2, with TRBD1 as a possible D gene (6 bases). This CDR3 comprises 16 residues. Between the trimmed V and J ends, which lost 0 bases and 0 bases, there was a span of 11 bases. Germline V gene sequence: CDR1 MDHEN, CDR2 SYDVKM.

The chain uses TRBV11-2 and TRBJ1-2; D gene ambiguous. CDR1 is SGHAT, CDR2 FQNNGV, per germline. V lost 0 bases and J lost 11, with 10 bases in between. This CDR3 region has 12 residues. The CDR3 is CASSLEFGRYTF. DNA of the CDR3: TGTGCCAGCAGCTTAGAGTTTGGGCGTTACACCTTC.

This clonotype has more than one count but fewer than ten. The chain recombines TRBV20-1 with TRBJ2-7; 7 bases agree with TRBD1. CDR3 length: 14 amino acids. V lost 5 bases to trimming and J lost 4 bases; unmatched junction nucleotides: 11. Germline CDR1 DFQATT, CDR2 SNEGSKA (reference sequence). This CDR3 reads CSAWTGTAAYEQYF. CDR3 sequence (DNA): TGCAGTGCTTGGACCGGGACAGCAGCATACGAGCAGTACTTC.

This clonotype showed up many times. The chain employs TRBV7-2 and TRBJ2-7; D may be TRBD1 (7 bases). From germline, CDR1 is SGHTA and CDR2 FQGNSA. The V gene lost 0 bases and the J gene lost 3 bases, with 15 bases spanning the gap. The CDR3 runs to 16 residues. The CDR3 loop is CASSLAPTGRFYEQYF. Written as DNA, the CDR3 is TGTGCCAGCAGCTTAGCTCCGACAGGGAGGTTCTACGAGCAGTACTTC.

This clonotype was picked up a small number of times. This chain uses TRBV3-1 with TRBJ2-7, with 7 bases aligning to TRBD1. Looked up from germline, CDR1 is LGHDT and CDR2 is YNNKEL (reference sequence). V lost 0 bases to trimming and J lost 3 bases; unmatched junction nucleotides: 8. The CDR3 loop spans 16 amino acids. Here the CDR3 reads CASSQDIGHRGYEQYF. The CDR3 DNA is TGTGCCAGCAGCCAAGATATAGGTCACAGGGGCTACGAGCAGTACTTC.

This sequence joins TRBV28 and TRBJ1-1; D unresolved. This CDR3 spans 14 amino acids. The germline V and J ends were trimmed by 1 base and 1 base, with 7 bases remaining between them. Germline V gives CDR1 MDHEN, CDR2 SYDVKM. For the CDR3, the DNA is TGTGCCAGCAGTTTATCGACTCCGAACACTGAAGCTTTCTTT. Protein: CASSLSTPNTEAFF.

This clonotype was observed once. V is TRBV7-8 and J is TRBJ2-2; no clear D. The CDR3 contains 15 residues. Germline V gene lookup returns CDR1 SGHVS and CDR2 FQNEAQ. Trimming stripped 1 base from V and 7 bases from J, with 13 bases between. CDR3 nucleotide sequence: TGTGCCAGCAGCTTAGGAGGAAGGGAATACGGGGAGCTGTTTTTT. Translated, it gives CASSLGGREYGELFF.